A selection of T cell receptor beta chains follows, all from one sample in a study of cytomegalovirus exposure and HLA in healthy donors. TCRdb's table, derived via immunoSEQ multiplex PCR, lists solely in-frame clones and lacks some. The data show some 190,000 clones, 87% seen once. The source material was PBMCs. These receptors originate from a man aged 25-40 years in good health and CMV-seronegative. CDR3s include the opening cysteine and the closing phenylalanine or tryptophan. The D gene is left open where the match is weak. Only some rows state a clone size, as once, few, many or a class for expanded clones.

j_call d_call clone_size v_call cdr3_aa cdr3_nt
TRBJ2-7 TRBD1 . TRBV28 CASSRGTVPYEQYF TGTGCCAGCAGCCGAGGGACAGTCCCCTACGAGCAGTACTTC
TRBJ1-1 TRBD1 . TRBV7-9 CASSPAPGQKNTEAFF TGTGCCAGCAGCCCCGCCCCGGGACAGAAAAACACTGAAGCTTTCTTT
TRBJ1-1 TRBD1 . TRBV7-9 CASSLGQGNTEAFF TGTGCCAGCAGCCTAGGACAGGGGAACACTGAAGCTTTCTTT
TRBJ2-7 TRBD1 . TRBV6-1 CASSATGGSDEQYF TGTGCCAGCAGTGCGACAGGGGGTTCGGACGAGCAGTACTTC
TRBJ2-1 TRBD1 . TRBV30 CAWSPIDRDYNEQFF TGTGCCTGGAGTCCAATAGACAGGGACTACAATGAGCAGTTCTTC
TRBJ2-1 TRBD2 . TRBV7-2 CASSSPTSGAYNEQFF TGTGCCAGCAGCTCCCCGACTAGCGGGGCATACAATGAGCAGTTCTTC
TRBJ2-3 TRBD2 . TRBV5-1 CASSLGRGAGSYDTQYF TGCGCCAGCAGCTTGGGTAGGGGAGCGGGATCCTACGATACGCAGTATTTT
TRBJ2-3 TRBD1 . TRBV11-2 CASSLGQGPFTDTQYF TGTGCCAGCAGCTTAGGACAGGGCCCGTTCACAGATACGCAGTATTTT
TRBJ1-3 TRBD1 . TRBV5-1 CASSLNGQGGSGNTIYF TGCGCCAGCAGCCTAAACGGACAGGGAGGTTCTGGAAACACCATATATTTT
TRBJ2-3 . few TRBV4-1 CASSQDPVGVGTDTQYF TGCGCCAGCAGCCAAGATCCGGTAGGGGTCGGGACAGATACGCAGTATTTT
TRBJ2-7 TRBD2 . TRBV28 CASSPPGLAVNYEQYF TGTGCCAGCAGTCCCCCCGGACTAGCAGTCAACTACGAGCAGTACTTC
TRBJ2-1 . once TRBV7-6 CASSSTRANNEQFF TGTGCCAGCAGCTCGACTAGGGCAAACAATGAGCAGTTCTTC
TRBJ1-4 . . TRBV14 CASSPTGGGEKLFF TGTGCCAGCAGCCCGACAGGAGGAGGTGAAAAACTGTTTTTT
TRBJ2-7 TRBD1 . TRBV11-2 CASSRQGGGYEQYF TGTGCCAGCAGTAGACAGGGGGGTGGCTACGAGCAGTACTTC
TRBJ2-1 TRBD2 . TRBV29-1 CSVVASGMYEQFF TGCAGCGTTGTAGCTAGCGGGATGTATGAGCAGTTCTTC
TRBJ2-7 . once TRBV5-1 CASSLETGFAYEQYF TGCGCCAGCAGCTTGGAAACAGGGTTTGCCTACGAGCAGTACTTC
TRBJ1-5 . . TRBV28 CASRGDSNQPQHF TGTGCCAGCCGGGGGGATAGCAATCAGCCCCAGCATTTT
TRBJ2-3 . . TRBV11-2 CASSLEARVTQYF TGTGCCAGCAGCTTAGAGGCTCGGGTTACGCAGTATTTT
TRBJ1-2 . few TRBV5-5 CASSLKYGNYGYTF TGTGCCAGCAGCTTGAAATACGGGAACTATGGCTACACCTTC
TRBJ2-3 . . TRBV27 CASSLRERDTQYF TGTGCCAGCAGTCTCCGCGAGCGGGATACGCAGTATTTT
TRBJ2-2 TRBD2 . TRBV5-1 CASSARLAGVNTGELFF TGCGCCAGCAGCGCCCGACTAGCGGGAGTCAATACCGGGGAGCTGTTTTTT
TRBJ2-7 TRBD2 . TRBV11-2 CASTLLSAGTYEQYF TGTGCCAGCACCCTCCTTTCAGCGGGAACCTACGAGCAGTACTTC
TRBJ1-1 . . TRBV7-9 CASSSRRERRTEAFF TGTGCCAGCAGCTCTAGGCGGGAGAGGAGGACTGAAGCTTTCTTT
TRBJ2-1 TRBD2 few TRBV28 CASSSQRDRNEQFF TGTGCCAGCAGTTCCCAGCGGGATCGCAATGAGCAGTTCTTC
TRBJ2-1 . . TRBV5-1 CASSLAAASYNEQFF TGCGCCAGCAGCTTGGCGGCTGCTAGCTACAATGAGCAGTTCTTC
TRBJ2-1 TRBD2 . TRBV11-2 CASSLRTSGSYEQFF TGTGCCAGCAGCTTAAGGACTAGCGGGAGTTATGAGCAGTTCTTC
TRBJ2-5 TRBD1 . TRBV18 CASSPRDREETQYF TGTGCCAGCTCACCAAGGGACAGGGAAGAGACCCAGTACTTC
TRBJ1-1 TRBD1 once TRBV5-5 CASSLGQGPLGAFF TGTGCCAGCAGTTTGGGACAGGGGCCCCTCGGAGCTTTCTTT
TRBJ2-3 . . TRBV6-1 CASSDRRGPLAERDTQYF TGTGCCAGCAGTGATCGTAGGGGGCCACTAGCGGAGCGGGATACGCAGTATTTT
TRBJ1-4 . . TRBV19 CASSMAGYGSAFNEKLFF TGTGCCAGTAGTATGGCAGGGTACGGAAGCGCATTTAATGAAAAACTGTTTTTT
TRBJ1-3 . . TRBV11-2 CASSLRDSPLAGNTIYF TGTGCCAGCAGCTTGCGGGACTCTCCTCTGGCTGGAAACACCATATATTTT